This TCR beta chain was identified in a study of beta chain features in type 1 diabetes. Regarding the study as a whole: When VDJ junctions were examined, type 1 diabetes patients showed fewer insertions and more deletions.

TCRB transcripts that were expressed got sequenced, as all of the isolated RNA had been reverse transcribed. Sequenced naive, central memory and regulatory T cell samples produced an average of around 3.5 million reads. The protocol was immunoSEQ multiplex PCR, while the TCRdb copy is restricted to in-frame clones and leaves out a portion. The table lists about 360,000 clones, roughly 12% of them singletons, with 0.017% in the top ten. Germline lookup yields CDR1 SGDLS and CDR2 YYNGEE. The V gene lost 3 bases and the J gene lost 1 base, with 20 bases spanning the gap. The CDR3 totals 17 residues. In regard to this clone: Its matching antigen is unknown.

The clonotype originates from a man aged 18 to 30 in good health. Sample: naive CD4+ T cells from blood. The V gene is TRBV9, the J gene TRBJ2-7, with D maybe TRBD1 (6 bases). CDR3 amino acids: CASSAEGHRASSYEQYF. The CDR3 DNA follows: TGTGCCAGCAGCGCCGAAGGGCACAGGGCCTCGTCCTACGAGCAGTACTTC.